What follows is one T cell receptor (beta chain) and its context. Its cognate antigen has yet to be identified. Per-nucleotide qualities are absent, and no much larger clonotype sits a single base away. Enrolling through a virtual design, the prospective study's participants ranged in age from roughly 18 to 90 years and lived across some 23 United States geographic areas. Cohort assignment in the prospective study relied on participant-reported clinical history from a screening survey and a study questionnaire. A participant counted as exposed if, within 2 weeks of entering the study, that participant had been in contact with someone who had a PCR-confirmed or clinician-diagnosed COVID-19 case. Each participant in the prospective study had whole blood, serum and a nasopharyngeal or oropharyngeal swab collected by mobile phlebotomists. Participants in the prospective study had the option to provide additional blood draws and questionnaires over an approximately 2-month period. Prospective study blood samples were shipped either frozen or at room temperature before DNA extraction.

This entry is derived from a study of blood T cell repertoires in COVID-19 (dated by TCRdb to the early 2020s). A note on the overall study: Collaborator samples came from the United States, Italy and Spain and covered acute and convalescent phases of COVID-19. The prospective study material was composed of cDNA or gDNA derived from T cells, B-cell-depleted T cells, or PBMCs. Deeply sampled blood TCRbeta repertoires from subjects exposed to, actively infected with, or recovered from COVID-19 were included in the dataset. The repertoires were released in a freely available public database meant as a resource for research on the immune response to SARS-CoV-2. The samples were drawn from two sources: the first 160 participants of the ongoing ImmuneRACE study, and 1,200 or so subjects contributed by 6 global collaborators. Sample metadata almost always included a de-identified subject ID, COVID-19 status, age in years and sex. Where HLA class I and class II types were available, the types were taken from metadata supplied by the sample provider, not from assay-based typing.

Trimmed from V: 4 bases; trimmed from J: 8 bases; junction bases lacking a gene match: 13. Reading from cysteine to phenylalanine, the CDR3 counts 15 amino acids. Kept here is only the CDR3 DNA, which spans 45 bases and is read in frame from base 1. Taken from the germline V gene (reference sequence), the CDR1 and CDR2 loops are LNHDA and SQIVND. On the study overall, not on this receptor specifically: The amount of clinical and demographic metadata varied by source and participant and was provided uncurated.

TCRbeta CDR3 regions were amplified from genomic DNA using the immunoSEQ Assay, a bias-controlled multiplex PCR. As for the authors' bioinformatics: The number of nucleated cells in each sample was estimated by amplification of reference gene primers within the assay. To quantify the absolute abundance of each unique TCRbeta CDR3 rearrangement, sequence reads were collapsed and filtered. For each sample, productive Simpson clonality was calculated by taking the square root of Simpson's diversity index across productive rearrangements. TCRdb provides this immuneACCESS table in a form limited to in-frame rearrangements. Some clones are lacking; in checked studies, under half of them reflect an unresolved V gene, and why the rest are absent is not known. V and J calls and clone size are those listed in that table; D and trimming were worked out from the DNA. The sample records some 320,000 clones, roughly 90% of which are singletons. Jointly, the top ten make up 2.5% to 3.5% of the sample.

The clonotype comes from a woman aged 45-59 years who had been exposed to COVID-19. The V gene is TRBV19 and the J gene is TRBJ1-2; TRBD1 lines up with 7 middle nucleotides. Material: PBMCs or T cells enriched from blood (not recorded which). The sequenced DNA is TGTGCCAGTAGTACCGAACGGACAGGCCAGAGGGGCTACACCTTC. This yields the protein CASSTERTGQRGYTF.